This T cell receptor (beta chain) originates from a study of blood T cell repertoires in COVID-19. Turning to the study itself: T cells, B-cell-depleted T cells, or PBMCs supplied cDNA or gDNA.

Method: immunoSEQ multiplex PCR; TCRdb's copy keeps in-frame clones and lacks some. The table includes around 300,000 clones, about nine tenths detected once. Germline V gene data show CDR1 as SGHRS and CDR2 as YFSETQ. With V trimmed by 2 bases and J by 5 bases, 10 bases remained unmatched. The CDR3 covers 18 residues. The sample was peripheral blood. The sequence was collected from a middle-aged woman with acute or convalescent COVID-19. The V and J genes are TRBV5-1 and TRBJ2-1; 13 bases map to TRBD2. The CDR3 loop reads CASSFGLAGALVNNEQFF. Here the CDR3 DNA reads TGCGCCAGCAGCTTTGGACTAGCGGGGGCCCTCGTTAACAATGAGCAGTTCTTC.